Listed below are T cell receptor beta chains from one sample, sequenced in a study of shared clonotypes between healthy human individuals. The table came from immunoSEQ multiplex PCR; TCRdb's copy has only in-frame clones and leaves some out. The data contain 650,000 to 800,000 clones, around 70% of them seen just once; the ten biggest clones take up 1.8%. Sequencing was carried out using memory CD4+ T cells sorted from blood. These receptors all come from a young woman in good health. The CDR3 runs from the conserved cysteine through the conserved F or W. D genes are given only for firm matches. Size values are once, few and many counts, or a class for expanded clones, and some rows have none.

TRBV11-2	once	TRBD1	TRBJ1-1	TGTGCCAGCAGCCCTGACAGGGCCACTGAAGCTTTCTTT	CASSPDRATEAFF
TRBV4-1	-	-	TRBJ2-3	TGCGCCAGCAGCCAATCCCCTGGTTTTGTGGATACGCAGTATTTT	CASSQSPGFVDTQYF
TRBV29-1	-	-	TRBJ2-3	TGCAGCGTTCCAGTGTGGAGCACAGATACGCAGTATTTT	CSVPVWSTDTQYF
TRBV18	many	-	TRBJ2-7	TGTGCCAGCTCACCACTGCAGGCGGACTACGAGCAGTACTTC	CASSPLQADYEQYF
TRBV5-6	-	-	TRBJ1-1	TGTGCCAGCAGCTTGGTCGGACAGCTGGCTGAAGCTTTCTTT	CASSLVGQLAEAFF
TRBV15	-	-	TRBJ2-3	TGTGCCACCAGCAGAGATAAACTCTCAGATACGCAGTATTTT	CATSRDKLSDTQYF
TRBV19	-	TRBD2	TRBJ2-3	TGTGCCAGTAGTTTTATCGGGACTAGCGGGAGGTTGGATACGCAGTATTTT	CASSFIGTSGRLDTQYF
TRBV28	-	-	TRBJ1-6	TGTGCCAGCAGTTTTACGAACAGACAAAATTCACCCCTCCACTTT	CASSFTNRQNSPLHF
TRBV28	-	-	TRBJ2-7	TGTGCCAGCAGTTCCATCAACCCGGCGTCGGTAACAGTGATTAGCGAGCAGTACTTC	CASSSINPASVTVISEQYF
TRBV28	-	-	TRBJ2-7	TGTGCCAGCAGCCCTTCTCGCGGGTACGAGCAGTACTTC	CASSPSRGYEQYF
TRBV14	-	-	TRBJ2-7	TGTGCCAGCAGCTTCCGAGTAGGAGGGGCCTACGAGCAGTACTTC	CASSFRVGGAYEQYF
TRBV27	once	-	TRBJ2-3	TGTGCCAGCAGTTTTTGGAGGGGTGACACAGATACGCAGTATTTT	CASSFWRGDTDTQYF
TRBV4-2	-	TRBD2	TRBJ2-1	TGTGCCAGCAGCCAAACTGCAGCGGGAGGAATTAACAATGAGCAGTTCTTC	CASSQTAAGGINNEQFF
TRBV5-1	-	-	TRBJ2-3	TGCGCCAGCAGCCCTTTCTCGGGGCATCGTGGAGATACGCAGTATTTT	CASSPFSGHRGDTQYF
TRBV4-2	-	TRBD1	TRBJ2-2	TGTGCCAGCAGCCAAGACAGGGGGCTATCCGGGGAGCTGTTTTTT	CASSQDRGLSGELFF
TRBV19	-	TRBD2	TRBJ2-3	TGTGCCAGTAGTATGTGGGGGACTAGCGGCACAGATACGCAGTATTTT	CASSMWGTSGTDTQYF
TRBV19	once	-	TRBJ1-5	TGTGCCAGTACAGGGGTAAGTGGCAATCAGCCCCAGCATTTT	CASTGVSGNQPQHF
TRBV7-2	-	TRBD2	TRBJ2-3	TGTGCCAGCATTGACGGGAGGTCTGGTGGTACGCAGTATTTT	CASIDGRSGGTQYF
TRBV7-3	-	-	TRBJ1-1	TGTGCCAGCAGCCCGCAGGGATCGAGCACTGAAGCTTTCTTT	CASSPQGSSTEAFF
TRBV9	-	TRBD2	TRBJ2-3	TGTGCCAGCAGCGTAGGGGCACTAGCGGGAGCTAGCACAGATACGCAGTATTTT	CASSVGALAGASTDTQYF
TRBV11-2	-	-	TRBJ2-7	TGTGCCAGCAGGGATTTGGGCTTCGAGCAGTACTTC	CASRDLGFEQYF
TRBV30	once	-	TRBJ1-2	TGTGCCTGGGGGTTTGGGGAGGCGTTTGGCTACACCTTC	CAWGFGEAFGYTF
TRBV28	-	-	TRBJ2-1	TGTGCCAGCACGTTAGGTAATGAGCAGTTCTTC	CASTLGNEQFF
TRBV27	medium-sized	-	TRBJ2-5	TGTGCCAGCCGAGGACATCTACAAGAGACCCAGTACTTC	CASRGHLQETQYF
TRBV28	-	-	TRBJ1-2	TGTGCCAGCAGTTTATTGGGAACCCCAGCAAGGGGCTACACCTTC	CASSLLGTPARGYTF
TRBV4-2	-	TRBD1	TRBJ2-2	TGTGCCAGCAGCCAAGAGCGCAGGGGGCCGGCCGGGGAGCTGTTTTTT	CASSQERRGPAGELFF
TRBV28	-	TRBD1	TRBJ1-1	TGTGCCAGCAGTGCCGGGACAGGGTACACTGAAGCTTTCTTT	CASSAGTGYTEAFF
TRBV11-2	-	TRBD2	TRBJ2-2	TGTGCCAGCAGCTTAATTAGCGGGAGCGAATCCAGGGAGCTGTTTTTT	CASSLISGSESRELFF
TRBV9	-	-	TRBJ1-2	TGTGCCAGCAGCCATATGGGGGGCTATGGCTACACCTTC	CASSHMGGYGYTF